The 20 T cell receptor beta chains reported below all come from one sample, sequenced in a study of T cell responses to AZD1222 COVID-19 vaccine. Using immunoSEQ multiplex PCR, the repertoire was profiled, and TCRdb retains in-frame clones only, with some absent. Here the sample spans 73,000 or so clones, about nine tenths being singletons. The sequencing here drew on peripheral blood, taken on day 0 of AZD1222 vaccination. These receptors all come from an adult in good health.

The sample holds one count of this clone. The chain combines TRBV27 with TRBJ2-2; no reliable D call. Trimming cost V 0 bases and J 6 bases, with 8 bases left between them. The CDR3 consists of 14 residues. Germline lookup yields CDR1 MNHEY and CDR2 SMNVEV (reference sequence). Here the CDR3 DNA reads TGTGCCAGCAGTTTATCGACAAGGGCCGGGGAGCTGTTTTTT. Residues: CASSLSTRAGELFF.

This clone came up a few times. The rearrangement uses TRBV11-3 and TRBJ2-7; D may be TRBD2 (5 bases). Germline loops: CDR1 SGHNT, CDR2 YENEEA. The CDR3 runs 12 residues. V lost 11 bases and J lost 4, with 15 bases in between. The CDR3 sequence is CASQRSRYEQYF. The DNA of the CDR3 is TGTGCCTCCCAGCGGTCCAGGTACGAGCAGTACTTC.

V usage is TRBV27 and J usage is TRBJ2-1; 9 nucleotides agree with TRBD1. This CDR3 comprises 15 residues. Germline trimming cut 6 bases from V and 1 base from J; bases unmatched to any gene: 4. Germline V gene data show CDR1 as MNHEY and CDR2 as SMNVEV (reference sequence). The CDR3 sequence is CASSPDRGSYNEQFF. CDR3 coding DNA: TGTGCCAGCAGCCCGGACAGGGGATCCTACAATGAGCAGTTCTTC.

This clone showed up just once. The chain links TRBV28 to TRBJ2-7, with a weak D call TRBD2 (5 bases). CDR3 length equals 14 residues. Deletions cut 6 bases from V and 2 bases from J, with 14 bases between. Looked up from germline, CDR1 is MDHEN and CDR2 is SYDVKM. The CDR3: CASSTPVGAYEQYF. CDR3 sequence (DNA): TGTGCCAGCAGCACCCCGGTCGGGGCCTACGAGCAGTACTTC. The entire variable domain, with the rest obtained from reference TRBV28 and TRBJ2-7, is as follows: DVKVTQSSRYLVKRTGEKVFLECVQDMDHENMFWYRQDPGLGLRLIYFSYDVKMKEKGDIPEGYSVSREKKERFSLILESASTNQTSMYLCASSTPVGAYEQYFGPGTRLTVT.

The CDR3 DNA reads as TGTGCCTGGAGTTTTCTGGACAGGACCTACACTGAAGCTTTCTTT. Translated: CAWSFLDRTYTEAFF. The chain carries TRBV30 and TRBJ1-1, with TRBD1 matching 7 bases. The CDR3 has 15 residues. Germline V gene data show CDR1 as GTSNPN and CDR2 as SVGIG (reference sequence). J gave up 3 bases and V 2 bases, and 9 bases lay outside the gene matches.

V usage is TRBV19 and J usage is TRBJ1-5; D gene unclear. Germline V gene sequence: CDR1 LNHDA, CDR2 SQIVND (reference sequence). V was clipped by 7 bases and J by 4 bases, with 20 bases between them. The CDR3 is made up of 16 amino acids. The CDR3 bases are TGTGCCAGTAAGGGATGGGGAGGCAACGCTAATCAGCCCCAGCATTTT. Amino acids: CASKGWGGNANQPQHF.

The J gene is TRBJ2-7, the V gene TRBV3-1 (or the pseudogene TRBV3-2); D ambiguous. Per the germline V gene, CDR1 is LGHDT and CDR2 is YNNKEL (reference sequence). The V gene lost 4 bases and the J gene lost 0 bases, with 7 bases spanning the gap. This CDR3 contains 13 residues. The CDR3 bases are TGTGCCAGCAGCCTCATGGCCTCCTACGAGCAGTACTTC. As protein: CASSLMASYEQYF.

CDR3 bases: TGTGCCACCAGGGGTCCCCGTGATGAGCAGTTCTTC. Amino acid sequence: CATRGPRDEQFF. This chain joins TRBV24-1 and TRBJ2-1; no definite D call. Looked up from germline, CDR1 is KGHDR and CDR2 is SFDVKD. This CDR3 spans 12 amino acids. The V and J ends lost 7 bases and 8 bases respectively, with 11 bases between them.

The V gene is TRBV20-1, the J gene TRBJ2-5, with no clear D. The V end was cut by 6 bases, the J end by 3 bases, with 8 bases between. Germline V gene sequence: CDR1 DFQATT, CDR2 SNEGSKA (reference sequence). The CDR3 extends over 11 amino acids. The CDR3 loop reads CSATNEETQYF. CDR3 bases: TGCAGTGCCACAAATGAAGAGACCCAGTACTTC.

The V and J genes are TRBV9 and TRBJ2-5; 8 positions match TRBD1. Germline CDR1 and CDR2: SGDLS and YYNGEE. Trimming cost V 1 base and J 4 bases; bases outside gene matches: 12. The CDR3 sequence is 17 residues long. CDR3 sequence: CASSVPGQGPVGETQYF. CDR3 DNA sequence: TGTGCCAGCAGCGTACCAGGACAGGGCCCTGTTGGAGAGACCCAGTACTTC.

A word on this clone: The junction differs from germline at one of its ends, possibly a read error. V is TRBV6-1 and J is TRBJ2-7, with TRBD1 matching 9 bases. CDR1 is MNHNS and CDR2 is SASEGT in the germline V gene. The CDR3 is 15 amino acids. The CDR3 loop is CASRDRGSGSYEQYF. CDR3 nucleotides: TGTGCCAGCCGTGACAGGGGGTCTGGCTCCTACGAGCAGTACTTC.

This chain uses TRBV7-8 with TRBJ2-7, with D tentatively TRBD1 or TRBD2 (5 bases each). Between the trimmed V and J ends, which lost 5 bases and 1 base, there was a span of 15 bases. Looked up from germline, CDR1 is SGHVS and CDR2 is FQNEAQ. The length of the CDR3 is 15 residues. CDR3 coding DNA: TGTGCCAGCAGCCTCGAGGGCGCAGGGTCCTACGAGCAGTACTTC. Translating it yields CASSLEGAGSYEQYF.

The rearrangement links TRBV3-1 (or the pseudogene TRBV3-2) to TRBJ2-2; a possible D gene is TRBD1 (6 bases). CDR1 LGHDT and CDR2 YNNKEL come from the germline V gene (reference sequence). The CDR3 has 16 amino acids. Trimming took 6 bases from V and 2 from J, leaving 16 bases between them. The CDR3 sequence is CASSQTRQVNTGELFF. The DNA for the CDR3 is TGTGCCAGCAGTCAAACTAGACAGGTTAACACCGGGGAGCTGTTTTTT.

CDR3 residues: CSVGAPEGGYTF. For the CDR3, the DNA is TGCAGCGTTGGAGCTCCCGAGGGTGGCTACACCTTC. V and J are TRBV29-1 and TRBJ1-2; D is ambiguous. Germline CDR1 and CDR2: SQVTM and ANQGSEA. V was shortened by 4 bases and J by 7 bases, with 13 bases between the two germline ends. The CDR3 consists of 12 residues.

The CDR3 bases are TGTGCCAGCAGCTTCAGCCCCACAGGGGGCTCGGGAAACATTCAGTACTTC. Its translation: CASSFSPTGGSGNIQYF. This chain connects TRBV7-2 to TRBJ2-4; the match to TRBD1 covers 9 bases. The length of the CDR3 is 17 residues. Germline V gives CDR1 SGHTA, CDR2 FQGNSA. V dropped 3 bases and J dropped 6; count of bases not matched to a gene: 12.

The rearrangement joins TRBV28 to TRBJ2-7; TRBD1 is a possible D gene (5 bases). The CDR3 loop spans 14 amino acids. The V gene's germline CDR1 is MDHEN and CDR2 SYDVKM. V was cut by 6 bases and J by 5 bases, with 17 bases left in between. CDR3 coding DNA: TGTGCCAGCAGCCTACAGGAAACCCTTCACGAGCAGTACTTC. Translated: CASSLQETLHEQYF.

This chain links TRBV30 with TRBJ1-6; possible D gene TRBD1, 5 bases. V gave up 5 bases and J gave up 10 bases, with 30 bases separating them. CDR3 length: 18 residues. From germline, CDR1 is GTSNPN and CDR2 SVGIG (reference sequence). The chain's CDR3 is CAWFILIEYRGSYSPLHF. The CDR3 DNA reads TGTGCCTGGTTCATCCTTATTGAGTATCGGGGCAGCTACTCACCCCTCCACTTT. Variable domain in full (rest from reference TRBV30 and TRBJ1-6): SQTIHQWPATLVQPVGSPLSLECTVEGTSNPNLYWYRQAAGRGLQLLFYSVGIGQISSEVPQNLSASRPQDRQFILSSKKLLLSDSGFYLCAWFILIEYRGSYSPLHFGNGTRLTVT.

The chain links TRBV27 to TRBJ2-3; TRBD2 matches at 7 bases. This CDR3 region has 16 residues. The germline V gene encodes CDR1 MNHEY and CDR2 SMNVEV (reference sequence). Trimming at V came to 7 bases and at J to 6 bases, leaving 16 bases not matched to a gene. DNA of the CDR3: TGTGCCAGCACCTCAGAGCGGGATGGGTTTCACGATACGCAGTATTTT. This codes for CASTSERDGFHDTQYF.

Only one count was recorded for this clone. The V gene is TRBV7-8, the J gene TRBJ1-2; 8 bases are shared with TRBD1. The trim removed 4 bases at V and 5 bases at J, leaving 3 bases unmatched. This CDR3 comprises 13 residues. Germline V gives CDR1 SGHVS, CDR2 FQNEAQ. The CDR3 nucleotides are TGTGCCAGCAGCTCGGACAGGGATTATGGCTACACCTTC. This sequence encodes CASSSDRDYGYTF.

The genes are TRBV7-2 and TRBJ2-7; 10 bases match TRBD2. Trimming cost V 2 bases and J 6 bases; bases outside gene matches: 7. Germline V gene lookup returns CDR1 SGHTA and CDR2 FQGNSA. The CDR3 extends over 15 amino acids. The CDR3 loop is CASSLYSGTSAEQYF. The DNA for the CDR3 is TGTGCCAGCAGCTTATACTCCGGGACTAGCGCCGAGCAGTACTTC.